Below are 5 T cell receptor beta chains sequenced from a single sample in a study of human T cells and chemical hapten exposure. MiXCR, applied by TCRdb to the RACE reads, yields one record per CDR3 protein. Counted here are 55,000 to 75,000 distinct CDR3 sequences, roughly 12% occurring once; the ten biggest clones make up 2% to 3%. The sample's time point: patch test 3, about 24 weeks after DPC sensitization. Treatment denoted: therapeutic diphenylcyclopropenone sensitization with weekly scalp DPC. The sample here was whole blood, taken in connection with sensitization to the hapten diphenylcyclopropenone (DPC). Receptor source: a man younger than 45 with alopecia areata. Some clones in this sample may be carry-over from other donors' samples.

V and J are TRBV10-3 and TRBJ1-2, with a tentative D call TRBD1 (6 bases). This CDR3 is 14 amino acids long. From germline, CDR1 is ENHRY and CDR2 SYGVKD. Trimming removed 10 bases at V and 2 bases at J, with 17 bases between. CDR3 nucleotide sequence: TGTGCCACCTCCGGACAGCTCACCAACTATGGCTACACCTTC. Its protein product is CATSGQLTNYGYTF.

This clonotype was counted only a few times. The CDR3: CSDTWTSKYEQFF. CDR3 bases: TGCAGCGACACGTGGACTAGCAAGTATGAGCAGTTCTTC. The gene calls are TRBV29-1 and TRBJ2-1; 8 bases align to TRBD2. Germline V gives CDR1 SQVTM, CDR2 ANQGSEA. CDR3 length equals 13 residues. V lost 7 bases to trimming and J lost 8 bases; unmatched junction nucleotides: 10.

This clonotype was counted only a few times. The chain carries TRBV7-9 and TRBJ1-3; tentative D call: TRBD1 (5 bases). Trimming removed 1 base from V and 2 bases from J, with 30 bases in between. CDR3 length: 22 residues. Germline V gene sequence: CDR1 SEHNR, CDR2 FQNEAQ (reference sequence). The CDR3 loop is CASSLVLGDILFSGDPGNTIYF. The CDR3 nucleotides are TGTGCCAGCAGCTTAGTACTTGGAGACATCCTATTTTCTGGGGACCCTGGAAACACCATATATTTT.

The J gene is TRBJ2-3, the V gene TRBV4-3; unclear D gene. The CDR3 covers 13 residues. Trimming shortened V by 0 bases and J by 9 bases, and 10 bases separated the two germline ends. The V gene's germline CDR1 is LGHNA and CDR2 YSLEER. The CDR3 here is CASSQDVGPTQYF. The CDR3 coding sequence is TGCGCCAGCAGCCAAGATGTCGGTCCGACGCAGTATTTT.

This clonotype came up many times. The chain couples TRBV3-1 to TRBJ2-1; tentatively, D is TRBD1 (6 bases). Germline CDR1 and CDR2: LGHDT and YNNKEL (reference sequence). Deletions cut 4 bases from V and 2 bases from J, with 9 bases between. The CDR3 loop spans 14 amino acids. CDR3 coding DNA: TGTGCCAGCAGCCGACAGGCGACCTACAATGAGCAGTTCTTC. It codes for CASSRQATYNEQFF.